This T cell receptor (beta chain) originates from a study of radiation and T cells in renal cell carcinoma. General study findings and limits: Without pretreatment biopsies, baseline tumor clonotype presence was undetermined.

V shed 5 bases, J shed 4 bases, and the junction held 23 bases outside the gene matches. The germline CDR1 and CDR2 sequences are LNHDA and SQIVND (reference sequence). The CDR3 contains 19 residues. Regarding time point: blood 4 weeks post-SBRT, at nephrectomy. Treatment meaning: 15 Gy SBRT to primary tumor, nephrectomy 4 weeks later. Nephrectomy followed 15 Gy stereotactic body radiation by 4 weeks. Serial blood draws occurred at baseline and 2 and 4 weeks post-SBRT. The tumor was a clear cell renal cell carcinoma. Sequencing was performed with immunoSEQ multiplex PCR; in TCRdb, only in-frame clones are kept and a portion is missing. The sample yields over 85,000 clones, 85% seen once. Remarks on this clone: Its cognate antigen is unknown.

This TCR derives from a man between 45 and 60 years old with renal cell carcinoma. The material sequenced was blood, taken from a patient whose treatment included radiotherapy and nephrectomy. The chain is built from TRBV19 and TRBJ2-7, with 7 nucleotides matching TRBD1. The CDR3 reads CASSLAGRDSQMSRYEQYF. CDR3 bases: TGTGCCAGTAGTTTGGCGGGCCGGGACAGCCAGATGAGTCGATACGAGCAGTACTTC. Based on the CDR3 plus reference TRBV19 and TRBJ2-7, the full variable domain is DGGITQSPKYLFRKEGQNVTLSCEQNLNHDAMYWYRQDPGQGLRLIYYSQIVNDFQKGDIAEGYSVSREKKESFPLTVTSAQKNPTAFYLCASSLAGRDSQMSRYEQYFGPGTRLTVT.